Listed here is a single T cell receptor beta chain. Libraries were prepared by immunoSEQ multiplex PCR; TCRdb keeps only in-frame clonotypes and omits some of them. Of around 80,000 clones listed, approximately 94% are singletons. These data are taken from a study of technical replicates of blood from several donors. V was pared by 8 bases and J by 0 bases, with 4 bases of the junction left unmatched. CDR1 and CDR2 from the germline V gene are ENHRY and SYGVKD. This CDR3 has 14 amino acids. The sample comprised T cells isolated from PBMCs. The sequence derives from a human donor in good health. This chain joins TRBV10-3 and TRBJ2-5; 9 bases are a match to TRBD1. The CDR3 sequence: CAIGGTGYQETQYF. The CDR3 DNA follows: TGTGCCATCGGCGGGACAGGGTACCAAGAGACCCAGTACTTC.